The clone carrying this T cell receptor (beta chain) was counted between two and nine times. What it binds is not known. After isolation, RNA underwent reverse transcription to generate cDNA as the sequencing template. This table comes from immunoSEQ multiplex PCR, and its TCRdb copy is limited to in-frame clones, with some not included. The sample records some 110,000 clones, approximately 59% being singletons. Treatment: oral pan-JAK inhibitor, 5-10 mg twice daily. The data were obtained in a study of CD8+ T cells in alopecia areata. Overall study findings and caveats: Whether baseline CD8+ expansion is linked to response remains uncertain, given a single nonresponder.

The sequences come from CD8+ T cells sorted from blood, collected at week 4, from a patient treated with tofacitinib. This sequence was found in a human donor with alopecia areata.

The CDR3 is CASSTPGTREDTQYF. DNA for the CDR3: TGTGCCAGCAGTACACCGGGAACCAGGGAAGATACGCAGTATTTT. This chain uses TRBV28 with TRBJ2-3; D tentatively reads TRBD1 or TRBD2 (5 bases each). Between the trimmed V and J ends, which lost 5 bases and 5 bases, there was a span of 17 bases. The CDR3 extends over 15 amino acids. Germline assignment: CDR1 MDHEN and CDR2 SYDVKM.